The 9 T cell receptor beta chains below all came from one sample that was sequenced in a study of blood T cell repertoires in COVID-19. The table came from immunoSEQ multiplex PCR; TCRdb's copy has only in-frame clones and leaves some out. Of 200,000 to 300,000 clones in the sample, about 86% were seen once. The sequenced sample was PBMCs or T cells enriched from blood (not recorded which). These TCRs come from a middle-aged woman with acute COVID-19.

The V and J genes are TRBV3-1 (or the pseudogene TRBV3-2) and TRBJ1-3, with D possibly TRBD1 on 5 matching bases. Trimming removed 4 bases at V and 0 bases at J, with 13 bases between. The CDR3 is made up of 16 amino acids. CDR1 LGHDT and CDR2 YNNKEL come from the germline V gene (reference sequence). The DNA for the CDR3 is TGTGCCAGCAGCCCACACGTGGGGGGCTCTGGAAACACCATATATTTT. Its protein is CASSPHVGGSGNTIYF.

The V call is TRBV5-5, the J call TRBJ1-4; D is possibly TRBD1 (5 bases). The germline gives CDR1 SGHKS, CDR2 YYEKEE (reference sequence). This CDR3 has 15 residues. Trimming pared 4 bases from V and 8 bases from J, leaving 18 bases between. CDR3 nucleotide sequence: TGTGCCAGCAGCCCGCAGGGCCTAGTTGAGGAAAAACTGTTTTTT. Translation: CASSPQGLVEEKLFF.

The chain carries TRBV12-5 and TRBJ2-1; no clear D gene. The CDR3 has 14 amino acids. Trimming removed 0 bases at V and 3 bases at J, with 6 bases between. CDR1 LGHNT and CDR2 FRNRAP come from the germline V gene. CDR3 coding DNA: TGTGCTAGTGGTTTGGTACACGACTACAATGAGCAGTTCTTC. Translated: CASGLVHDYNEQFF.

The chain links TRBV10-3 to TRBJ2-7; D remains ambiguous. Trimming stripped 11 bases from V and 0 bases from J, with 17 bases between. This CDR3 is 14 amino acids long. CDR1 ENHRY and CDR2 SYGVKD come from the germline V gene. The CDR3 is CALRPASDSYEQYF. CDR3 coding DNA: TGTGCCCTTCGGCCTGCCAGCGACTCCTACGAGCAGTACTTC.

This chain joins TRBV12-3 or TRBV12-4 and TRBJ1-5, with TRBD1 as a possible D gene (5 bases). V lost 6 bases and J 7 bases, leaving 13 bases between the germline ends. The CDR3 consists of 13 residues. The CDR3 sequence: CASRYRKDQPQHF. As DNA, the CDR3 is TGTGCCAGCAGATACAGGAAGGACCAGCCCCAGCATTTT.

The gene calls are TRBV2 and TRBJ1-2; D is ambiguous. CDR1 and CDR2 (germline): SNHLY, FYNNEI. Between the trimmed V and J ends, which lost 0 bases and 5 bases, there was a span of 13 bases. The CDR3 contains 15 residues. The CDR3 here is CASSEAGRTGYGYTF. The CDR3 region has the DNA TGTGCCAGCAGTGAAGCGGGCCGAACGGGATATGGCTACACCTTC.

This clone has just one count. CDR3 in amino acids: CASSLGGSLHEQYF. The CDR3 DNA sequence: TGCGCCAGCAGCTTGGGCGGGAGTTTACACGAGCAGTACTTC. J is TRBJ2-7 and V is TRBV5-1; TRBD2 agrees at 7 bases. Losses at the gene ends were 0 bases for V and 5 bases for J; bases not matched to a gene: 5. The CDR3 runs 14 residues. CDR1 is SGHRS, CDR2 YFSETQ, per germline.

Regarding this clone: At one boundary the junction diverges from the germline segment, which might be a read error. This chain uses TRBV7-3 with TRBJ2-3, with D possibly matching TRBD1 (8 bases). CDR3 length equals 17 residues. Germline lookup yields CDR1 SGHTA and CDR2 FQGTGA. For the CDR3, the DNA is TGTGCCAGCAGCCGCGGCGCCGCGGGGGTAGGGACAGGTACGCAGTATTTT. Its translation is CASSRGAAGVGTGTQYF.

The V gene is TRBV5-6, the J gene TRBJ2-5, with D perhaps matching TRBD2 (7 bases). Per the germline V gene, CDR1 is SGHDT and CDR2 is YYEEEE. There are 15 residues in the CDR3. With 0 bases removed from V and 2 bases from J, the gap between germline ends came to 11 bases. The CDR3 DNA reads TGTGCCAGCAGCTTGGACAGGGAGGGACAAGAGACCCAGTACTTC. Translation: CASSLDREGQETQYF.